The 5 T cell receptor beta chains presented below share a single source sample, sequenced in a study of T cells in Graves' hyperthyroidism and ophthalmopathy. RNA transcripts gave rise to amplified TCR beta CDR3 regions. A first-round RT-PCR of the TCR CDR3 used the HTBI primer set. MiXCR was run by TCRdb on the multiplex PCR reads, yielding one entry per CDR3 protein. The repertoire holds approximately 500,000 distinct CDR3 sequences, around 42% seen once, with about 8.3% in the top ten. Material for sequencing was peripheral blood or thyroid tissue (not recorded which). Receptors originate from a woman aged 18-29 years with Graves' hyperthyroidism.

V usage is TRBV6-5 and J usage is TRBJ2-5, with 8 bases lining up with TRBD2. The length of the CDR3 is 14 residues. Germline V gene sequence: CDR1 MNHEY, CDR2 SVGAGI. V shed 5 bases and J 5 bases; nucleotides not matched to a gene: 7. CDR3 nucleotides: TGTGCCAGCAGTCTACGGGAGGGCCGGGAGACCCAGTACTTC. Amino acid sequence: CASSLREGRETQYF.

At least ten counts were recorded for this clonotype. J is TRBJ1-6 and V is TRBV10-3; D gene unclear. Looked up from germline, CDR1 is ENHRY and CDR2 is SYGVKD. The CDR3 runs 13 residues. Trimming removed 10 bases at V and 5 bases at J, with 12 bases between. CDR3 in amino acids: CASLGRDNSPLHF. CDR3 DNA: TGTGCCAGCCTCGGACGGGATAATTCACCCCTCCACTTT.

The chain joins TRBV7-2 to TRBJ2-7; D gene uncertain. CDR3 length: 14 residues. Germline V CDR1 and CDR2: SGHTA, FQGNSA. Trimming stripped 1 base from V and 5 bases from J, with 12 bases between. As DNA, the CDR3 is TGTGCCAGCAGCTTAGAAGCTGGGGTAGACGAGCAGTACTTC. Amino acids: CASSLEAGVDEQYF.

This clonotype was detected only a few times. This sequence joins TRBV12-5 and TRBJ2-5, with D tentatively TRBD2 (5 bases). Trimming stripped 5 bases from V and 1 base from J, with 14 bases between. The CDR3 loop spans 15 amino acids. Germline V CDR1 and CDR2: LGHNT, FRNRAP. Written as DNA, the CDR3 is TGTGCTAGTGGTCACAAAGCGGTGGCCCAAGAGACCCAGTACTTC. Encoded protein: CASGHKAVAQETQYF.

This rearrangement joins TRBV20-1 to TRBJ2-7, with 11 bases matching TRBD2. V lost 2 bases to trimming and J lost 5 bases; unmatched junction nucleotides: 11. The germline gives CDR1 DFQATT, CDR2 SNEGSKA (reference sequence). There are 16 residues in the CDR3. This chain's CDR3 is CSARPAVGLAANEQYF. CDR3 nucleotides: TGCAGTGCTAGACCGGCCGTGGGACTAGCGGCGAACGAGCAGTACTTC.